The T cell receptor (beta chain) described here comes from a study of metastatic and nonmetastatic thyroid tumors. Overall study: For malignant and benign thyroid patients, tumor or nodule tissue and blood were the sources whose repertoires were compared. Notes on the study in general: Reportedly, malignant thyroid tumors had significantly higher TCR beta diversity than benign nodules, in blood and tumor.

In its sample, this clone was seen a few times. No antigen is known for it. Thyroid surgery had not been preceded by any treatment in any patient. Trimming took 2 bases from V and 0 from J; bases not matched to a gene: 8. The CDR3 is made up of 17 amino acids. Per the germline V gene, CDR1 is MNHEY and CDR2 is SMNVEV (reference sequence). In the authors' methods: The distant-metastasis classifier for papillary thyroid cancer was built from CDR3 differences across clinicopathological groups. TCRdb re-called the PCR reads via MiXCR. These V and J calls are TCRdb output, not the study's own analysis. Of tens of thousands of clones in the sample, less than 60% were seen once.

The sequencing sample was made of tumor tissue. The TCR was taken from a male donor with papillary thyroid cancer or a benign thyroid nodule (not recorded which). Some clones in this sample may be carry-over from other donors' samples. The V and J genes are TRBV27 and TRBJ2-3; 7 nucleotides align to TRBD2. CDR3 coding DNA: TGTGCCAGCAGTTTAGCGGGAGCGGGCCGAAGCACAGATACGCAGTATTTT. It specifies CASSLAGAGRSTDTQYF.